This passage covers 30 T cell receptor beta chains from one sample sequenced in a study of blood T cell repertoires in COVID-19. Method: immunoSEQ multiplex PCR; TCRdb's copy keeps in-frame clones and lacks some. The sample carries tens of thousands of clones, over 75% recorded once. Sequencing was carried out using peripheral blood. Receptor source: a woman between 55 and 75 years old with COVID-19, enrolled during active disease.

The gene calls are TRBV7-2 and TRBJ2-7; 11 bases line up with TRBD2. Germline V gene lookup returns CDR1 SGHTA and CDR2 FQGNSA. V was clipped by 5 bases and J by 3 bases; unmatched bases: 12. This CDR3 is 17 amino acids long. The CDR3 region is CASSQLPLTSGGYEQYF. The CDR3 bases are TGTGCCAGCAGCCAACTTCCACTAACTAGCGGGGGCTACGAGCAGTACTTC.

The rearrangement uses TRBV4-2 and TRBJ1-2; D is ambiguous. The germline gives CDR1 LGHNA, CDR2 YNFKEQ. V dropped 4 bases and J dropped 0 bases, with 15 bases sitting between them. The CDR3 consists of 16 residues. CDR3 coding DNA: TGTGCCAGCAGCCGCGAAGCGTCCGTCGCTAACTATGGCTACACCTTC. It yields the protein CASSREASVANYGYTF.

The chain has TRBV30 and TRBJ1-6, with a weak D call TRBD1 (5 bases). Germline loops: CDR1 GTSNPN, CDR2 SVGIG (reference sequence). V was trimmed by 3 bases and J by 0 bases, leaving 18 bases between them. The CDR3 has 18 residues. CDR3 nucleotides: TGTGCCTGGAGGGGAGGGACCGGGTGGAGCTCCTATAATTCACCCCTCCACTTT. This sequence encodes CAWRGGTGWSSYNSPLHF.

The CDR3 bases are TGTGCCAGCAGCCTTAGCGGGAGCGGCCCAGATACGCAGTATTTT. Its protein is CASSLSGSGPDTQYF. The rearrangement uses TRBV7-2 and TRBJ2-3; 9 bases map to TRBD2. With V trimmed by 5 bases and J by 4 bases, 7 bases remained unmatched. CDR1 is SGHTA and CDR2 is FQGNSA in the germline V gene. This CDR3 has 15 amino acids.

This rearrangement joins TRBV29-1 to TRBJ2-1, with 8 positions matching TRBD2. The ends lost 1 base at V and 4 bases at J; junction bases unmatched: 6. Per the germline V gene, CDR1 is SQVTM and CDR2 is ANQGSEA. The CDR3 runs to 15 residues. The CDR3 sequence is CSVEGTSGSYNEQFF. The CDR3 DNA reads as TGCAGCGTTGAAGGTACGAGCGGGAGTTACAATGAGCAGTTCTTC.

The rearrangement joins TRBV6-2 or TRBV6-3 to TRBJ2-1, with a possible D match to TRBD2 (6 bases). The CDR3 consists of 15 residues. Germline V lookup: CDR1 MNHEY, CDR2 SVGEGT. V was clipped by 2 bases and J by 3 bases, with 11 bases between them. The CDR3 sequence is CASSYDGSDYNEQFF. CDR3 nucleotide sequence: TGTGCCAGCAGTTACGACGGGAGCGACTACAATGAGCAGTTCTTC.

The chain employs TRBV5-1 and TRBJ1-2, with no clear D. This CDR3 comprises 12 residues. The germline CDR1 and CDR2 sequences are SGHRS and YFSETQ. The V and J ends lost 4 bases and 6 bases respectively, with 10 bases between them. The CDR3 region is CASSPFGDGYTF. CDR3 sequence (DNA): TGCGCCAGCAGCCCGTTCGGGGATGGCTACACCTTC.

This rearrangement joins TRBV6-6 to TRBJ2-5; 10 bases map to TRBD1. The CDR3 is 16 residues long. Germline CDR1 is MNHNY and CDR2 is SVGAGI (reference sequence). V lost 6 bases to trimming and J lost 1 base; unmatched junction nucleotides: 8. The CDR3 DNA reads TGTGCCAGCAGCGCTCGGACAGGGGGACGCCAAGAGACCCAGTACTTC. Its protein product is CASSARTGGRQETQYF.

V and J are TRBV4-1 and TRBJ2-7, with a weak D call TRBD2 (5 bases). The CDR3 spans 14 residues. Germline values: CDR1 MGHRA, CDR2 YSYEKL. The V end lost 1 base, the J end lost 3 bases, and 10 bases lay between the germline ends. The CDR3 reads CASSQVSLVYEQYF. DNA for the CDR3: TGCGCCAGCAGCCAAGTTTCACTAGTCTACGAGCAGTACTTC.

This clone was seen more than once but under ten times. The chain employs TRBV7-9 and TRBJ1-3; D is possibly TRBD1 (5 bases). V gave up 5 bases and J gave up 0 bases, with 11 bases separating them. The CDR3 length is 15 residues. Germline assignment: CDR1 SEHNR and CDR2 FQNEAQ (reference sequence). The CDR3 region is CASSDPTGSGNTIYF. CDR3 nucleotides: TGTGCCAGCAGCGACCCAACAGGCTCTGGAAACACCATATATTTT.

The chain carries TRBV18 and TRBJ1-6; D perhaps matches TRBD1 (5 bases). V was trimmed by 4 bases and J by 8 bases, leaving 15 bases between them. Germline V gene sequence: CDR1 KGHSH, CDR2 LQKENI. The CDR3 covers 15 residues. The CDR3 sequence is CASSRQDTGYSPLHF. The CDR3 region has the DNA TGTGCCAGCTCACGGCAGGACACGGGTTATTCACCCCTCCACTTT.

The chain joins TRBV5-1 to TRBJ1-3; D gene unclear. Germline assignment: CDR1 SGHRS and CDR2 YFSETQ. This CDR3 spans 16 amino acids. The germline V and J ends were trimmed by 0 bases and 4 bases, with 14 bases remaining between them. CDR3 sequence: CASSLAPGNDGNTIYF. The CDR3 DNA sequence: TGCGCCAGCAGCTTGGCCCCGGGAAACGACGGAAACACCATATATTTT.

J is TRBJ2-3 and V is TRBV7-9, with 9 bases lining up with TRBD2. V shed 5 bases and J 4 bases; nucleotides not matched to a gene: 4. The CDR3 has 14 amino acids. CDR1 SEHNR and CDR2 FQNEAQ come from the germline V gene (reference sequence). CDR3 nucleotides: TGTGCCAGCAGCCCCCTAGCGGGATCAGATACGCAGTATTTT. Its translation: CASSPLAGSDTQYF.

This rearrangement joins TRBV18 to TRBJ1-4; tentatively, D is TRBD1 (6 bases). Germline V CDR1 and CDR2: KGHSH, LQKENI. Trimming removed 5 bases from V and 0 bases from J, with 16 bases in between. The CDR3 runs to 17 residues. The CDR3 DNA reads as TGTGCCAGCTCAGGGGGCTTGGGCTTCGCAACTAATGAAAAACTGTTTTTT. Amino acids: CASSGGLGFATNEKLFF. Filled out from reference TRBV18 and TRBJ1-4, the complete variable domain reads NAGVMQNPRHLVRRRGQEARLRCSPMKGHSHVYWYRQLPEEGLKFMVYLQKENIIDESGMPKERFSAEFPKEGPSILRIQQVVRGDSAAYFCASSGGLGFATNEKLFFGSGTQLSVL.

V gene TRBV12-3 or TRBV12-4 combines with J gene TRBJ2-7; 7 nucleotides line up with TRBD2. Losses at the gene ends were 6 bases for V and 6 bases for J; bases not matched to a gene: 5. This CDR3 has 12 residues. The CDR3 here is CASSPGRGEQYF. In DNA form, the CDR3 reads TGTGCCAGCAGCCCGGGGAGGGGCGAGCAGTACTTC.

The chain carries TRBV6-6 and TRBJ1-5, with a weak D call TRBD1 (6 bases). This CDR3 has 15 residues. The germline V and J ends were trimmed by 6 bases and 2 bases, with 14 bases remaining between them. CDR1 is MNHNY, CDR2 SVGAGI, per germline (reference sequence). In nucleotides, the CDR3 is TGTGCCAGCAGCGCATTGGCAGGGGGCAATCAGCCCCAGCATTTT. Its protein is CASSALAGGNQPQHF.

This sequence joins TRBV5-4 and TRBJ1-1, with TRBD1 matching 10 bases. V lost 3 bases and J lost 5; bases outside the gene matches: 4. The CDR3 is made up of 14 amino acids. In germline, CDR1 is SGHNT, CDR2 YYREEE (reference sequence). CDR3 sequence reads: CASSSWTGGTEAFF. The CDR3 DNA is TGTGCCAGCAGCTCGTGGACAGGGGGGACTGAAGCTTTCTTT.

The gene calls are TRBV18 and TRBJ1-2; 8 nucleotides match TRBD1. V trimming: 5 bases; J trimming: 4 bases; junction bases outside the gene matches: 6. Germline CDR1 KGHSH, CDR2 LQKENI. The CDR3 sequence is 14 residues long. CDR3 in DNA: TGTGCCAGCTCAAGAGACAGGGGCCTCTATGGCTACACCTTC. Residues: CASSRDRGLYGYTF. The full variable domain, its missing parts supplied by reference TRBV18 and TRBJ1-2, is NAGVMQNPRHLVRRRGQEARLRCSPMKGHSHVYWYRQLPEEGLKFMVYLQKENIIDESGMPKERFSAEFPKEGPSILRIQQVVRGDSAAYFCASSRDRGLYGYTFGSGTRLTVV.

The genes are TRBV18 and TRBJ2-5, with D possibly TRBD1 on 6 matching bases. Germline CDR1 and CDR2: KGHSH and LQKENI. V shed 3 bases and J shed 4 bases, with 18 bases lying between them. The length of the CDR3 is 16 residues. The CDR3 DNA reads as TGTGCCAGCTCACCTCCGGGACACTCGGACGGAGAGACCCAGTACTTC. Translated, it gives CASSPPGHSDGETQYF.

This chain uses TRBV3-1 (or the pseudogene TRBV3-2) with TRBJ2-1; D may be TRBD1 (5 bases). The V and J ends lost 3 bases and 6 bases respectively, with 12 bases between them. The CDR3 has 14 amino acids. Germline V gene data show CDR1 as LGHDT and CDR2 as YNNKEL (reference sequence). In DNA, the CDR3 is TGTGCCAGCAGCCAGGGATCCAGGGTCAATGAGCAGTTCTTC. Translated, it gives CASSQGSRVNEQFF.

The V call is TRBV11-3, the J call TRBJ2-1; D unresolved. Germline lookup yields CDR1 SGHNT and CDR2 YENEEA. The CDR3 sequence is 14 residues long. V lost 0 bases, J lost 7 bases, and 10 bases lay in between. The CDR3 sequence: CASSLDPSVNEQFF. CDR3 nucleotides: TGTGCCAGCAGCTTAGATCCCTCCGTTAATGAGCAGTTCTTC.

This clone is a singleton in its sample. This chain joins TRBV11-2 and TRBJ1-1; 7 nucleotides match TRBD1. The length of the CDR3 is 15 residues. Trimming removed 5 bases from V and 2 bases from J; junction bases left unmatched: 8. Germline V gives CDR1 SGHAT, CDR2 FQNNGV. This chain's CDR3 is CASSDSGTANTEAFF. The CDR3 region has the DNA TGTGCCAGCAGCGATTCCGGGACAGCTAACACTGAAGCTTTCTTT.

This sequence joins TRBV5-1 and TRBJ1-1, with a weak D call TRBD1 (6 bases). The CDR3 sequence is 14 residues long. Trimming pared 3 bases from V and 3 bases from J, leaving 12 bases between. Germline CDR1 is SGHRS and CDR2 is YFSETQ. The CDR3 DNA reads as TGCGCCAGCAGCTGGAGTTGGACAGACACTGAAGCTTTCTTT. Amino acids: CASSWSWTDTEAFF.

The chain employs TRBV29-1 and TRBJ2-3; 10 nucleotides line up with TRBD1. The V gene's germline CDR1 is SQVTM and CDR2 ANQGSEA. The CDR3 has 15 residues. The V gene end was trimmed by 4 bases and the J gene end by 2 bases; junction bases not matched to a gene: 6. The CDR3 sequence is CSVGVDRGLTDTQYF. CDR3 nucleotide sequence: TGCAGCGTTGGGGTAGACAGGGGGCTCACAGATACGCAGTATTTT.

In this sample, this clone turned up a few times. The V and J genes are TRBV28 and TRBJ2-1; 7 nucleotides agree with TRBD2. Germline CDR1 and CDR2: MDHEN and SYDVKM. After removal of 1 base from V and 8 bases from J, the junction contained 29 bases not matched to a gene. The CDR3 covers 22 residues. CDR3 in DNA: TGTGCCAGCAGTTTATACCACCGAATGAGGAGGGAGGGCCCTCCCGATAGGGATGAGCAGTTCTTC. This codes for CASSLYHRMRREGPPDRDEQFF.

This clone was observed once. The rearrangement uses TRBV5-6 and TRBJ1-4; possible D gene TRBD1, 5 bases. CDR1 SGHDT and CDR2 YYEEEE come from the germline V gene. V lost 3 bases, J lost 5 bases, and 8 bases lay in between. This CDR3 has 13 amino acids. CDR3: CASSWGANEKLFF. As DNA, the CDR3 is TGTGCCAGCAGCTGGGGCGCGAATGAAAAACTGTTTTTT.

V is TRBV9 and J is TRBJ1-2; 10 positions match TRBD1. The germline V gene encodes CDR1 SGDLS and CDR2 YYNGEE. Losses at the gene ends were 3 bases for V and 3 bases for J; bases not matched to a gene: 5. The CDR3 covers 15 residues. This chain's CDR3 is CASSAGQGSDYGYTF. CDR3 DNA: TGTGCCAGCAGCGCGGGACAGGGGTCGGACTATGGCTACACCTTC.

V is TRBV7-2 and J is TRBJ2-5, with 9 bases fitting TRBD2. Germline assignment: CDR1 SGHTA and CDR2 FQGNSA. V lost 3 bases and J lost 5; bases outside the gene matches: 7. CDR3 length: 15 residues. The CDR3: CASSFFSGSGETQYF. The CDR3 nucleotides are TGTGCCAGCAGCTTTTTTAGCGGGAGCGGTGAGACCCAGTACTTC.

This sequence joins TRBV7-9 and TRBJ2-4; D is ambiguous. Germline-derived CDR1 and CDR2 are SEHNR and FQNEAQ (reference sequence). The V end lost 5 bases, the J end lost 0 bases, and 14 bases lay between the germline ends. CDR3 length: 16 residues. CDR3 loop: CASSPPVFIAKNIQYF. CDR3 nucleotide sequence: TGTGCCAGCAGCCCCCCAGTCTTTATAGCCAAAAACATTCAGTACTTC.

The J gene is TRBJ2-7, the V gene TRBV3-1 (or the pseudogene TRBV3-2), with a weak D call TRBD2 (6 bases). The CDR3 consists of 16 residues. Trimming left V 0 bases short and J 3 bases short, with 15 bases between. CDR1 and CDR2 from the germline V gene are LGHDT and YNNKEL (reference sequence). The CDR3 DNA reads TGTGCCAGCAGCCAAGAAGGTAAGGGCGGGAACTACGAGCAGTACTTC. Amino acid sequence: CASSQEGKGGNYEQYF.